This T cell receptor beta chain was found in a study of cytomegalovirus exposure and HLA in healthy donors. Study summary: Out of several hundred genotyped donors, roughly 80% belonged to the Caucasian-associated ancestry cluster.

In the PCR, 60 Vbeta and 13 Jbeta primers were used. The method was immunoSEQ multiplex PCR; TCRdb's version includes in-frame clones alone and lacks a portion of them. The table lists around 220,000 clones, 70% to 80% of them singletons. This CDR3 comprises 14 residues. V shed 0 bases and J shed 3 bases, with 8 bases lying between them. Germline V gene lookup returns CDR1 LNHNV and CDR2 YYDKDF (reference sequence). Sample: PBMCs. V gene TRBV15 combines with J gene TRBJ1-2; D is ambiguous. The TCR was taken from a girl between 2 and 10 years old in good health and CMV-seronegative. The CDR3 nucleotides are TGTGCCACCAGCAGAGAAGCGGATTACTATGGCTACACCTTC. This sequence encodes CATSREADYYGYTF.